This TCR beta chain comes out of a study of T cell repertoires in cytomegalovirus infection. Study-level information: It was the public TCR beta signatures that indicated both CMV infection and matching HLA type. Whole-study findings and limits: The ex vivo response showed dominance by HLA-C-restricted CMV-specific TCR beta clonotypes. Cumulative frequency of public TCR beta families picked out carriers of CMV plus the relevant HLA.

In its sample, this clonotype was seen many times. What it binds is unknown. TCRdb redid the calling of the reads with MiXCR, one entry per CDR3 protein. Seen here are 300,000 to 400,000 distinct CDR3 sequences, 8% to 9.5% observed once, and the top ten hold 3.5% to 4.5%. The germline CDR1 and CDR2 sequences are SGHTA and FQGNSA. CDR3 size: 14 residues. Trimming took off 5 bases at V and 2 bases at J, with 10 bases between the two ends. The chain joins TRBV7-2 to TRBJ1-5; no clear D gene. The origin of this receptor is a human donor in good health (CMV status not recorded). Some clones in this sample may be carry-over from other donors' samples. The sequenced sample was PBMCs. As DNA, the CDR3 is TGTGCCAGCAGCCAGGCCCGTGGCAATCAGCCCCAGCATTTT. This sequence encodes CASSQARGNQPQHF. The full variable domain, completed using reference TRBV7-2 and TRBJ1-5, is GAGVSQSPSNKVTEKGKDVELRCDPISGHTALYWYRQSLGQGLEFLIYFQGNSAPDKSGLPSDRFSAERTGGSVSTLTIQRTQQEDSAVYLCASSQARGNQPQHFGDGTRLSIL.